This T cell receptor (beta chain) came from a study of shared clonotypes between healthy human individuals (dated by TCRdb to 2019 to 2021). Notes on the research overall: The cohort included three men and a couple of women between 18 and 49 years of age. The study deeply sequenced blood TCR repertoires of about 5 healthy adults to estimate repertoire size and the extent of clonotype sharing between individuals. For each donor, three plates each were used for CD4 naive and CD4 memory, two plates were used for CD8 naive, and one plate was used for CD8 memory. Between about 0.8 and 9 billion PBMCs per donor were obtained by leukapheresis. Different laboratories and diverse techniques were used to prepare libraries and sequence TCR repertoires, to increase sequencing depth and limit assay-specific biases. Study-level results and caveats: Sharing across a handful of donors was observed for about 5% of naive CD4, under 4% of naive CD8, 2% to 2.5% of memory CD4, and approximately 0.41% of memory CD8 clonotypes. Sampling was restricted to blood, and TCR repertoires in tissue are likely to differ from TCR repertoires in blood. Incomplete sequencing was indicated by rarefaction of sorted-subset datasets, despite the large sequencing depth. Because the study included only a small number of donors, the genetic and exposure-history diversity represented was limited. Larger estimated clonotype richness was generally found for naive subsets than for memory subsets. Pairwise subsampling indicated that sequencing depth was expected to affect the degree of clonotype sharing among donors. Compared with non-shared clonotypes, clonotypes shared by all four sorted-subset donors had higher generation probabilities.

TCR CDR3 regions were amplified from genomic DNA by multiplex PCR using the deep immunoSEQ assay. Genomic DNA extracted from each cell subset was distributed evenly over all wells of several immunoSEQ 96-well plates, and each plate served as one replicate. For sorted subsets, 200 to 250 ng of genomic DNA, equivalent to 30,000 or so T cell genomes, went into each replicate PCR. Purified libraries were quantified with a Qubit 3.0 fluorometer, sized on a Bioanalyzer 2100, and re-quantified with the KAPA Library Quantification kit. Each immunoSEQ 96-well plate was sequenced on its own single-read 150-cycle Illumina NextSeq 550 flow cell. The authors processed their data as follows. Because the immunoSEQ output held only junctional sequences and lacked quality scores, the filtering could not match the filtering applied to full-length reads. Sequences were annotated with PyIR, a Python wrapper for IgBLAST v1.9, and V/J genes and CDR3 were assigned using IMGT germline references. Any read was removed if the V/J assignment was weak (E-value above 1e-6), the CDR3 was missing, or the read contained stop codons, out-of-frame junctions, or ambiguous translated residues. A V3J clonotype was defined by an identical inferred V gene, J gene, and CDR3 amino acid sequence. To compute the percentage overlap between repertoires, the number of shared unique clonotypes was divided by the size of the smaller repertoire. Three approaches were used to assess repertoire richness: RTK rarefaction, the Chao1 estimator, and Recon v2.1 estimates of unobserved clonotypes. OLGA was used to compute generation probabilities for all TCRbeta clonotypes that the gDNA method yielded from four donors. TCRdb mirrors the immuneACCESS table, restricted to in-frame sequences. Some clones are absent from its copies; in checked studies, under half trace to an unresolved V gene, and the reason for the others is unknown. For V, J and clone size, that table is used; D and trimming come from the DNA. Present in this sample are roughly 2 million clones, 85% to 95% of which were seen just once. Clones ranked in the top ten supply under 0.15% of the sample.

This clone was recorded once. Its antigen has not been determined. The sample holds no much larger clone one base away, and base qualities are not on file. The donors were healthy, HIV-negative adults with no recently reported acute infections or vaccinations. Every donor was a Caucasian adult living in Nashville, Tennessee, USA. CD4+ T cells were enriched through magnetic negative selection, after which naive cells were positively selected on CD45RA and the remaining negative fraction served as the memory subset. Blood was obtained by leukapheresis, after which PBMCs were separated by Ficoll-Histopaque density gradient centrifugation and cryopreserved in liquid nitrogen vapor phase. Analytical flow cytometry was used to check the purity and quantity of every magnetically sorted T cell population. Each sorted fraction had its genomic DNA isolated and then quantified by UV absorbance on a Nanodrop 2000c.

Per the germline V gene, SGHNT is the CDR1 and YENEEA is the CDR2. The CDR3, from cysteine to phenylalanine, totals 17 residues. Of all the DNA, just the CDR3 is kept, 51 bases in frame from base 1. Trimming takes 4 bases from V and 2 bases from J, and the germline ends sit 15 bases apart. The rearrangement joined TRBV11-3 to TRBJ1-6; TRBD1 is a weak D gene call, 6 bases matching. This TCR derives from a man between 18 and 29 years old in good health. The sequenced material came from naive CD4+ T cells sorted from blood. The cell subset or site label of this sample denotes: CD45RA+ positively selected. For the CDR3, the sequence is CASSSSRQAPYNSPLHF. In nucleotide form, the sequence is TGTGCCAGCAGCTCTTCCCGACAGGCCCCCTATAATTCACCCCTCCACTTT.